These 32 T cell receptor beta chains were sequenced from one sample in a study of blood T cells in healthy people across ages. Then a second PCR, running about 6 to 12 cycles, was carried out with a sample-barcoded 5' primer and a J-beta primer mix. A single record per CDR3 protein comes from TCRdb applying MiXCR to the 5' RACE reads. This table has hundreds of thousands of distinct CDR3 sequences, 20% to 25% appearing once. Sequencing was carried out using blood. The origin of the receptors is a man in his 70s in good health.

The DNA of the CDR3 is TGTGCCAGCAGCGGAAACGGACTATACTATGGCTACACCTTC. The encoded protein is CASSGNGLYYGYTF. V gene TRBV9 combines with J gene TRBJ1-2, with D unresolved. The V and J ends lost 3 bases and 3 bases respectively, with 12 bases between them. The CDR3 consists of 14 residues. Germline assignment: CDR1 SGDLS and CDR2 YYNGEE. Combining the CDR3 with reference TRBV9 and TRBJ1-2 gives the whole variable domain DSGVTQTPKHLITATGQRVTLRCSPRSGDLSVYWYQQSLDQGLQFLIQYYNGEERAKGNILERFSAQQFPDLHSELNLSSLELGDSALYFCASSGNGLYYGYTFGSGTRLTVV.

This clonotype showed up many times. V gene TRBV3-1 combines with J gene TRBJ2-7; 7 bases align to TRBD1. The CDR3 totals 16 residues. V was clipped by 3 bases and J by 0 bases; unmatched bases: 8. CDR1 and CDR2 (germline): LGHDT, YNNKEL (reference sequence). CDR3 coding DNA: TGTGCCAGCAGCCATCCCCCCGGGACAGACTCCTACGAGCAGTACTTC. Residues: CASSHPPGTDSYEQYF.

This clonotype turned up a few times. The CDR3 region is CASSAQGGYEQYF. As DNA, the CDR3 is TGTGCCAGCAGCGCTCAGGGGGGTTACGAGCAGTACTTC. This chain links TRBV7-3 with TRBJ2-5; D may be TRBD1 (7 bases). Near its end, the DNA agrees better with TRBJ2-7, so the J call may be wrong. CDR1 and CDR2 from the germline V gene are SGHTA and FQGTGA. The CDR3 consists of 13 residues.

This chain links TRBV29-1 with TRBJ2-1; 14 bases are a match to TRBD2. The CDR3 has 15 residues. The V and J ends lost 7 bases and 7 bases, in that order; junction bases with no gene match: 9. The germline V gene encodes CDR1 SQVTM and CDR2 ANQGSEA. The CDR3: CSGSWTSGRLNEQFF. For the CDR3, the DNA is TGCAGCGGTTCTTGGACTAGCGGGAGGCTTAATGAGCAGTTCTTC.

This chain joins TRBV7-2 and TRBJ2-7; possibly TRBD2 for D (6 bases). Trimming took 1 base from V and 4 from J, leaving 8 bases between them. The CDR3 runs 13 residues. CDR1 SGHTA and CDR2 FQGNSA come from the germline V gene. Here the CDR3 reads CASSLETSYEQYF. CDR3 coding DNA: TGTGCCAGCAGCTTAGAGACTAGTTACGAGCAGTACTTC.

V is TRBV27 and J is TRBJ1-1; D unresolved. V gave up 2 bases and J gave up 3 bases, with 10 bases separating them. The germline V gene has CDR1 MNHEY and CDR2 SMNVEV (reference sequence). CDR3 length equals 14 residues. The CDR3 region is CASSLARTYTEAFF. The DNA for the CDR3 is TGTGCCAGCAGTTTAGCGCGGACTTACACTGAAGCTTTCTTT.

This chain connects TRBV20-1 to TRBJ2-2; 8 nucleotides align to TRBD1. The CDR3 consists of 14 residues. Trimming cost V 7 bases and J 1 base; bases outside gene matches: 5. The germline CDR1 and CDR2 sequences are DFQATT and SNEGSKA (reference sequence). The DNA for the CDR3 is TGCAGTGTTTTAGGGACAGGGAACACCGGGGAGCTGTTTTTT. Amino acids: CSVLGTGNTGELFF.

The chain employs TRBV28 and TRBJ1-5, with a weak D call TRBD1 (5 bases). Germline loops: CDR1 MDHEN, CDR2 SYDVKM. V was shortened by 1 base and J by 9 bases, with 19 bases between the two germline ends. The CDR3 runs 16 residues. The CDR3 here is CASSLSGTGEWGPQHF. The CDR3, as DNA: TGTGCCAGCAGTTTATCTGGGACCGGGGAGTGGGGGCCCCAGCATTTT.

This clonotype was detected a few times. The chain combines TRBV20-1 with TRBJ2-5; 8 bases agree with TRBD1. The CDR3 covers 14 residues. Trimming took 1 base from V and 5 from J; bases not matched to a gene: 6. In germline, CDR1 is DFQATT, CDR2 SNEGSKA (reference sequence). DNA of the CDR3: TGCAGTGCTAGAGGACAGGGGAGATTGGAGACCCAGTACTTC. Protein sequence: CSARGQGRLETQYF.

The chain employs TRBV4-1 and TRBJ2-1; 7 nucleotides line up with TRBD1. Germline CDR1 reads MGHRA; CDR2 reads YSYEKL. The CDR3 loop spans 14 amino acids. V was pared by 0 bases and J by 8 bases, with 4 bases of the junction left unmatched. CDR3 in DNA: TGCGCCAGCAGCCAAGAGACAGGGATCGATGAGCAGTTCTTC. It encodes CASSQETGIDEQFF.

The CDR3 DNA reads as TGTGCCAGCAGCTTAACGTATCGCGACGGAGATACGCAGTATTTT. This sequence encodes CASSLTYRDGDTQYF. The chain couples TRBV7-2 to TRBJ2-3; D unresolved. The CDR3 has 15 residues. The germline V and J ends were trimmed by 2 bases and 5 bases, with 14 bases remaining between them. CDR1 and CDR2 (germline): SGHTA, FQGNSA. Complete variable domain (other parts from reference TRBV7-2 and TRBJ2-3): GAGVSQSPSNKVTEKGKDVELRCDPISGHTALYWYRQSLGQGLEFLIYFQGNSAPDKSGLPSDRFSAERTGGSVSTLTIQRTQQEDSAVYLCASSLTYRDGDTQYFGPGTRLTVL.

This clonotype has a count of ten or more. This chain links TRBV5-1 with TRBJ2-5; 11 bases align to TRBD2. The junction had 6 bases not matched to a gene; V was cut back by 3 bases and J by 5 bases. The CDR3 length is 15 residues. The V gene's germline CDR1 is SGHRS and CDR2 YFSETQ. Here the CDR3 DNA reads TGCGCCAGCAGCTCTAGCGGGAGGTCGGGGGAGACCCAGTACTTC. It is translated as CASSSSGRSGETQYF.

The V call is TRBV6-6, the J call TRBJ2-3; D unclear. The V end was cut by 4 bases, the J end by 2 bases, with 10 bases between. CDR3 length equals 14 residues. From germline, CDR1 is MNHNY and CDR2 SVGAGI (reference sequence). The CDR3 is CASSFGPYTDTQYF. The CDR3 DNA follows: TGTGCCAGCAGTTTCGGACCTTACACAGATACGCAGTATTTT.

This chain joins TRBV29-1 and TRBJ2-7; D is uncertain. CDR3 size: 13 residues. Germline CDR1 SQVTM, CDR2 ANQGSEA. Trimming removed 3 bases from V and 0 bases from J, with 9 bases in between. Here the CDR3 reads CSVEYSNSYEQYF. CDR3 nucleotide sequence: TGCAGCGTTGAGTACAGTAACTCCTACGAGCAGTACTTC.

The chain recombines TRBV24-1 with TRBJ2-3; the match to TRBD2 covers 9 bases. The V gene end was trimmed by 2 bases and the J gene end by 0 bases; junction bases not matched to a gene: 20. CDR3 length equals 22 residues. Germline V CDR1 and CDR2: KGHDR, SFDVKD. The CDR3 region has the DNA TGTGCCACCAGTGATTCCCGGTCTCGCTCAAGCGGGAGGATTCCCAGCACAGATACGCAGTATTTT. It encodes CATSDSRSRSSGRIPSTDTQYF.

This clonotype was picked up a small number of times. This chain joins TRBV15 and TRBJ2-5, with 9 bases matching TRBD1. Germline V gene lookup returns CDR1 LNHNV and CDR2 YYDKDF (reference sequence). The CDR3 contains 15 residues. V lost 3 bases to trimming and J lost 3 bases; unmatched junction nucleotides: 5. The CDR3 loop reads CATSSRRQGEETQYF. CDR3 nucleotides: TGTGCCACCAGCAGTCGTCGACAGGGGGAAGAGACCCAGTACTTC.

The J gene is TRBJ2-2, the V gene TRBV4-3; 7 bases map to TRBD2. Germline assignment: CDR1 LGHNA and CDR2 YSLEER. V lost 0 bases to trimming and J lost 1 base; unmatched junction nucleotides: 8. The CDR3 is 18 residues long. The CDR3 bases are TGCGCCAGCAGCCAAGATCGGGCTAGCGGTTGGAACACCGGGGAGCTGTTTTTT. The encoded protein is CASSQDRASGWNTGELFF.

The chain carries TRBV20-1 and TRBJ2-1; no clear D. Germline assignment: CDR1 DFQATT and CDR2 SNEGSKA (reference sequence). The CDR3 loop spans 14 amino acids. V was pared by 1 base and J by 2 bases, with 9 bases between. Here the CDR3 DNA reads TGCAGTGCTAGAGTTCGTCAGGCCTACAATGAGCAGTTCTTC. This codes for CSARVRQAYNEQFF.

This clonotype was counted between two and nine times. V usage is TRBV6-5 and J usage is TRBJ2-7; TRBD2 might be the D (6 bases). The CDR3 is 14 residues long. In germline, CDR1 is MNHEY, CDR2 SVGAGI. V lost 6 bases and J lost 0, with 12 bases in between. CDR3 loop: CASRSSGGSYEQYF. The CDR3 region has the DNA TGTGCCAGCAGGTCCTCCGGGGGCTCCTACGAGCAGTACTTC.

The chain is built from TRBV4-1 and TRBJ2-6, with 7 bases matching TRBD1. Unmatched junction bases numbered 9, after V lost 4 bases and J lost 0 bases. Germline V lookup: CDR1 MGHRA, CDR2 YSYEKL. The CDR3 spans 18 residues. The CDR3 loop reads CASSRQGSGLSGANVLTF. The CDR3 DNA follows: TGCGCCAGCAGCCGACAGGGTTCAGGCCTCTCTGGGGCCAACGTCCTGACTTTC.

CDR3 sequence reads: CSARVAPTDGYTF. The CDR3, as DNA: TGCAGTGCTAGAGTTGCGCCCACAGATGGCTACACCTTC. This sequence joins TRBV20-1 and TRBJ1-2; D remains unclear. The V gene lost 1 base and the J gene lost 6 bases, with 12 bases spanning the gap. The V gene's germline CDR1 is DFQATT and CDR2 SNEGSKA (reference sequence). The CDR3 loop spans 13 amino acids.

The CDR3 DNA is TGCAGTGCCCGGACACTCACCCTAGATGGCTACACCTTC. Translation: CSARTLTLDGYTF. This sequence joins TRBV20-1 and TRBJ1-2, with a weak D call TRBD1 (5 bases). The CDR3 has 13 residues. The V and J ends lost 6 bases and 6 bases respectively, with 17 bases between them. CDR1 DFQATT and CDR2 SNEGSKA come from the germline V gene (reference sequence).

This clonotype was counted a single time. The junction departs from germline at one end; a sequencing error may be responsible. The chain uses TRBV6-2 or TRBV6-3 and TRBJ2-7; maybe TRBD1 (5 bases). CDR3 size: 14 residues. Germline values: CDR1 MNHEY, CDR2 SVGEGT. In nucleotides, the CDR3 is TGTGCCGGCAGTTACGGTAGGGGTCCATACGAGCAGTACTTC. Translation gives CAGSYGRGPYEQYF.

This clonotype was found a few times. The V gene is TRBV3-1, the J gene TRBJ2-5; D uncertain. V was shortened by 0 bases and J by 5 bases, with 16 bases between the two germline ends. The CDR3 is 16 residues long. Germline CDR1 LGHDT, CDR2 YNNKEL (reference sequence). CDR3 bases: TGTGCCAGCAGCCAAGAATTGTCAGGAACCGGGGAGACCCAGTACTTC. This encodes CASSQELSGTGETQYF.

This clonotype was recorded a few times. The V call is TRBV25-1, the J call TRBJ2-3, with 7 positions matching TRBD1. CDR3 size: 15 residues. V lost 1 base, J lost 6 bases, and 7 bases stayed unmatched. Germline CDR1 and CDR2: MGHDK and SYGVNS. Written as DNA, the CDR3 is TGTGCCAGCAGTGAATTTCAAGGGGGCAAGGATACGCAGTATTTT. Translated: CASSEFQGGKDTQYF.

CDR3 sequence: CSVDLAGGEQFF. The DNA for the CDR3 is TGCAGCGTTGACCTAGCGGGAGGTGAGCAGTTCTTC. This chain joins TRBV29-1 and TRBJ2-5; 11 nucleotides align to TRBD2. The J call is uncertain, as TRBJ2-1 better fits the DNA end. Germline lookup yields CDR1 SQVTM and CDR2 ANQGSEA. This CDR3 region has 12 residues.

This CDR3 reads CATGTGGNTGELFF. The CDR3 region has the DNA TGTGCCACCGGTACGGGAGGGAACACCGGGGAGCTGTTTTTT. The chain combines TRBV19 with TRBJ2-2, with 7 bases lining up with TRBD2. CDR3 length equals 14 residues. Germline values: CDR1 LNHDA, CDR2 SQIVND (reference sequence). The V and J ends lost 10 bases and 1 base, in that order; junction bases with no gene match: 6. The complete variable domain, with remaining parts taken from reference TRBV19 and TRBJ2-2, reads DGGITQSPKYLFRKEGQNVTLSCEQNLNHDAMYWYRQDPGQGLRLIYYSQIVNDFQKGDIAEGYSVSREKKESFPLTVTSAQKNPTAFYLCATGTGGNTGELFFGEGSRLTVL.

This clonotype showed up many times. This sequence joins TRBV27 and TRBJ1-1, with a weak D call TRBD1 (6 bases). The CDR3 is 17 residues long. Germline V gene data show CDR1 as MNHEY and CDR2 as SMNVEV (reference sequence). The V end was cut by 4 bases, the J end by 6 bases, with 24 bases between. The CDR3 bases are TGTGCCAGCAGTTCTTTGGTAAGGGGGAGTGGGGCCCCTGAAGCTTTCTTT. Its translation: CASSSLVRGSGAPEAFF.

The table lists this clonotype with a few counts. The chain recombines TRBV10-2 with TRBJ2-3, with 12 bases lining up with TRBD2. Germline V gene sequence: CDR1 WSHSY, CDR2 SAAADI. The trim removed 4 bases at V and 1 base at J, leaving 6 bases unmatched. The CDR3 contains 17 residues. The CDR3 loop is CASSVLAGGLGTDTQYF. Here the CDR3 DNA reads TGCGCCAGCAGTGTCCTAGCGGGAGGGCTGGGCACAGATACGCAGTATTTT.

This clonotype was seen more than once but under ten times. The rearrangement uses TRBV5-4 and TRBJ2-1, with D possibly TRBD2 on 5 matching bases. Per the germline V gene, CDR1 is SGHNT and CDR2 is YYREEE (reference sequence). V lost 0 bases and J 0 bases, leaving 13 bases between the germline ends. CDR3 length: 17 amino acids. CDR3 loop: CASSLGGVGSSYNEQFF. The CDR3 DNA is TGTGCCAGCAGCTTGGGTGGGGTGGGGAGCTCCTACAATGAGCAGTTCTTC.

V and J are TRBV2 and TRBJ2-1, with a possible D match to TRBD1 (5 bases). With 6 bases removed from V and 5 bases from J, the gap between germline ends came to 11 bases. Germline CDR1 SNHLY, CDR2 FYNNEI. This CDR3 is built from 13 residues. CDR3 loop: CASRKDTNNEQFF. CDR3 bases: TGTGCCAGCAGGAAGGACACCAACAATGAGCAGTTCTTC.

This clonotype has a handful of counts. This chain connects TRBV27 to TRBJ1-2, with 8 bases identical to TRBD1. The germline V gene has CDR1 MNHEY and CDR2 SMNVEV (reference sequence). The CDR3 is 15 residues long. V shed 6 bases and J 4 bases; nucleotides not matched to a gene: 10. The CDR3 bases are TGTGCCAGCAGATTCGGGGGGACAGGCACCTATGGCTACACCTTC. It is translated as CASRFGGTGTYGYTF.